The 2 T cell receptor beta chains listed next were all sequenced from one sample in a study of blood T cell repertoires in COVID-19. Sequencing was performed with immunoSEQ multiplex PCR; in TCRdb, only in-frame clones are kept and a portion is missing. The sample yields under 200,000 clones, approximately 90% seen once. The sequenced sample consisted of peripheral blood. These TCRs come from a man between 50 and 59 years old with acute or convalescent COVID-19.

The rearrangement uses TRBV29-1 and TRBJ2-7; D remains ambiguous. CDR3 size: 11 residues. V gave up 7 bases and J gave up 3 bases, with 10 bases separating them. CDR1 is SQVTM and CDR2 is ANQGSEA in the germline V gene. The CDR3: CSAQHDYEQYF. For the CDR3, the DNA is TGCAGCGCCCAACATGACTACGAGCAGTACTTC.

The chain uses TRBV10-3 and TRBJ1-1, with 9 bases that match TRBD1. This CDR3 has 14 residues. CDR1 is ENHRY, CDR2 SYGVKD, per germline. V lost 6 bases and J lost 9; bases outside the gene matches: 11. CDR3 protein: CAISESGGQGKAFF. CDR3 coding DNA: TGTGCCATCAGCGAATCCGGGGGACAGGGAAAAGCTTTCTTT.